This T cell receptor (beta chain) stems from a study of control samples from healthy donors and cancer patients. Sequenced by immunoSEQ multiplex PCR; TCRdb stores in-frame clones only, minus some. The table records 400,000 to 450,000 clones, 80% to 95% of them present only once. The CDR3 runs 17 residues. The germline gives CDR1 SGHAT, CDR2 FQNNGV. The V segment lost 5 bases and the J segment 3 bases; nucleotides outside the gene matches: 8. The V call is TRBV11-2, the J call TRBJ2-1, with 12 positions matching TRBD2. The receptor was isolated from a man in his forties with head and neck cancer. Sequencing input: PBMCs. CDR3: CASSIRLAGVYYNEQFF. For the CDR3, the DNA is TGTGCCAGCAGCATAAGACTAGCGGGAGTATACTACAATGAGCAGTTCTTC.